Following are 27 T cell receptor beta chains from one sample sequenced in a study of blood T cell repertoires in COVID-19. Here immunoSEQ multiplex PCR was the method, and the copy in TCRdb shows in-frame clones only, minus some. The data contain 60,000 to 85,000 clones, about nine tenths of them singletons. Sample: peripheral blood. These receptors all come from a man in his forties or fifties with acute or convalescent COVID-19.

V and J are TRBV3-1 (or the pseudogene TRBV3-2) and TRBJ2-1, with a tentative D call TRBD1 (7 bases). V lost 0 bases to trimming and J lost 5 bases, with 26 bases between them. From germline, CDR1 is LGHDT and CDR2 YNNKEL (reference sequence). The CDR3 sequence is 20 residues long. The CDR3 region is CASSQDRIPFLTRGDNEQFF. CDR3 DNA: TGTGCCAGCAGCCAAGATCGGATCCCCTTTTTAACCAGGGGGGACAATGAGCAGTTCTTC.

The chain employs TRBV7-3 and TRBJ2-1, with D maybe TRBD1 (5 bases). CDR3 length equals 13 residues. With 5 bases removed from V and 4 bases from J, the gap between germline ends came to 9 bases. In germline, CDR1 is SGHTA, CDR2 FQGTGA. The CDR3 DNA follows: TGTGCCAGCAGCCCCGACAGATACAATGAGCAGTTCTTC. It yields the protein CASSPDRYNEQFF.

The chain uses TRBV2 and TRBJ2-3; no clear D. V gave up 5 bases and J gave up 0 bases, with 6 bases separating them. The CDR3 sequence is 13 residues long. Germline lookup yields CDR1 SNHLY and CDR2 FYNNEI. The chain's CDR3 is CASSYQSTDTQYF. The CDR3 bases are TGTGCCAGCAGTTACCAGAGCACAGATACGCAGTATTTT. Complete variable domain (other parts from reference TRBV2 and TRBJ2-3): EPEVTQTPSHQVTQMGQEVILRCVPISNHLYFYWYRQILGQKVEFLVSFYNNEISEKSEIFDDQFSVERPDGSNFTLKIRSTKLEDSAMYFCASSYQSTDTQYFGPGTRLTVL.

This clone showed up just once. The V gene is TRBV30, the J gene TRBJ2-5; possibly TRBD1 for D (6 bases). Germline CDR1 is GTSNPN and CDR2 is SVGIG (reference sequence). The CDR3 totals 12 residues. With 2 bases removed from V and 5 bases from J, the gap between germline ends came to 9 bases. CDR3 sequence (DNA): TGTGCCTGGAGTCCAGGGGTGGAGACCCAGTACTTC. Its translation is CAWSPGVETQYF.

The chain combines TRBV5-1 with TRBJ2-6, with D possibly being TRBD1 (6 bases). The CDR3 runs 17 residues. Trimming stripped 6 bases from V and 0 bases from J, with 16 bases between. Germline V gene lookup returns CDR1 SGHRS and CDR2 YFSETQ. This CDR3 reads CASTSGHSSSGANVLTF. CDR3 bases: TGCGCCAGCACCTCGGGACACAGTAGCTCTGGGGCCAACGTCCTGACTTTC.

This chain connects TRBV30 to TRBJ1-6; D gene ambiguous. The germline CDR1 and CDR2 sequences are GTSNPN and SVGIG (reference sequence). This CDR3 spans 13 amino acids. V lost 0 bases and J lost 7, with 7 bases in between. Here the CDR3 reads CAWSVSQNSPLHF. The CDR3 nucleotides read TGTGCCTGGAGTGTATCCCAGAATTCACCCCTCCACTTT.

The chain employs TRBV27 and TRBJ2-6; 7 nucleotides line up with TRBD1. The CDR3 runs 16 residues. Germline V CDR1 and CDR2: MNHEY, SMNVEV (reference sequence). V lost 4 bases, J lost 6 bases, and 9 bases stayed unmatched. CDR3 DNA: TGTGCCAGCAGTTCCCATACGGGACAGCAGGCCAACGTCCTGACTTTC. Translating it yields CASSSHTGQQANVLTF.

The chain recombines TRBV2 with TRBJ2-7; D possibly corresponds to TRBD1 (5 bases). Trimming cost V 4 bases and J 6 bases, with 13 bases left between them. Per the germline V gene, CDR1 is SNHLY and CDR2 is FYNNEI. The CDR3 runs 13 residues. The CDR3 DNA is TGTGCCAGCAGTGTCGAGAGACAGTCCGAGCAGTACTTC. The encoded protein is CASSVERQSEQYF.

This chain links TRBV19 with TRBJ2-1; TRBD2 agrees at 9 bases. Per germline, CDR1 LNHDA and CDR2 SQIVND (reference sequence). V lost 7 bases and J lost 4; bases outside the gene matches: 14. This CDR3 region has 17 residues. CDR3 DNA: TGTGCCAGTAAGAAGGGACTAGCAGAAAAGATTTACAATGAGCAGTTCTTC. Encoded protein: CASKKGLAEKIYNEQFF.

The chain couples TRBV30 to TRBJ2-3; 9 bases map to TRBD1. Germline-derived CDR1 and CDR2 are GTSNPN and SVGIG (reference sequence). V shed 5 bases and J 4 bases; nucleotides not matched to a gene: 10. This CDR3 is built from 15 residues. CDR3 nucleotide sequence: TGTGCCTGGGGGACGGGACAGGGTATAGCAGATACGCAGTATTTT. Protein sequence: CAWGTGQGIADTQYF.

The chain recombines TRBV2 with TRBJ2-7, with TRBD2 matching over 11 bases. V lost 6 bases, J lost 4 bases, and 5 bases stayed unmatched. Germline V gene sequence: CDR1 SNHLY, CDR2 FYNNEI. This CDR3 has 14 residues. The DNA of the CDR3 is TGTGCCAGCAGCCTTAGCGGGAGGGAATACGAGCAGTACTTC. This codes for CASSLSGREYEQYF.

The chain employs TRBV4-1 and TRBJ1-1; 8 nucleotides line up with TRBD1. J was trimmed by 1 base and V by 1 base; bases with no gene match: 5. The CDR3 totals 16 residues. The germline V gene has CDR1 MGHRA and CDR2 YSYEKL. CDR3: CASSQARGPRNTEAFF. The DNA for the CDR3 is TGCGCCAGCAGCCAAGCCAGGGGGCCAAGGAACACTGAAGCTTTCTTT.

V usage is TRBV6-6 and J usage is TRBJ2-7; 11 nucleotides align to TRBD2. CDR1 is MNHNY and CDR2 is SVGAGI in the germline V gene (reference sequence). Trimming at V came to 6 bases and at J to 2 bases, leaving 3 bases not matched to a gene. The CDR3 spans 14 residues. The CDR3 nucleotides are TGTGCCAGCAGCCCGGGACTAGCGGCCTACGAGCAGTACGTC. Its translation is CASSPGLAAYEQYV.

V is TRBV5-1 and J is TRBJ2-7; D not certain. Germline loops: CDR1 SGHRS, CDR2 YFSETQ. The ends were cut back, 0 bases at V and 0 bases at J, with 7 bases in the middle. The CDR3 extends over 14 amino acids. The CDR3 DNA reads TGCGCCAGCAGCTTGGCCACATACTCCTACGAGCAGTACTTC. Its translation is CASSLATYSYEQYF. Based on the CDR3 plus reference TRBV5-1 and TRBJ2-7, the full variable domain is KAGVTQTPRYLIKTRGQQVTLSCSPISGHRSVSWYQQTPGQGLQFLFEYFSETQRNKGNFPGRFSGRQFSNSRSEMNVSTLELGDSALYLCASSLATYSYEQYFGPGTRLTVT.

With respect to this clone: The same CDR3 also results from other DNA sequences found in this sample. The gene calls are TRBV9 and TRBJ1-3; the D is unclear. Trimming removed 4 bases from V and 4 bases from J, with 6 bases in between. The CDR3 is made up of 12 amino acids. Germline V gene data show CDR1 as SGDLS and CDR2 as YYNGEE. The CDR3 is CASSPRGNTIYF. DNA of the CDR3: TGTGCCAGCAGCCCTCGGGGAAACACCATATATTTT. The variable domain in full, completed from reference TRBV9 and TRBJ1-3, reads DSGVTQTPKHLITATGQRVTLRCSPRSGDLSVYWYQQSLDQGLQFLIQYYNGEERAKGNILERFSAQQFPDLHSELNLSSLELGDSALYFCASSPRGNTIYFGEGSWLTVV.

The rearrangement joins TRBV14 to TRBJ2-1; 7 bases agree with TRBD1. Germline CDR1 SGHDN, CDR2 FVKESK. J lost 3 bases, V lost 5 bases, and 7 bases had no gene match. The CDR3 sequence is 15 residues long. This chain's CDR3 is CASSTGQENYNEQFF. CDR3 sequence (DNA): TGTGCCAGCAGCACCGGACAGGAGAACTACAATGAGCAGTTCTTC.

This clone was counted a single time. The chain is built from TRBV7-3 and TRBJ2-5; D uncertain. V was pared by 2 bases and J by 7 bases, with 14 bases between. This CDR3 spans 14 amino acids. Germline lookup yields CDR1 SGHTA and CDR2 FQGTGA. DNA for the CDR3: TGTGCCAGCAGCTTAGATCCCCAGCGCGGGACCCAGTACTTC. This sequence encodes CASSLDPQRGTQYF.

The CDR3 region has the DNA TGTGCCAGCAGAGGAGGGTTCGGGGAGCTGTTTTTT. Protein sequence: CASRGGFGELFF. The rearrangement joins TRBV27 to TRBJ2-2; maybe TRBD2 (6 bases). Germline CDR1 is MNHEY and CDR2 is SMNVEV (reference sequence). Trimming cost V 6 bases and J 7 bases, with 9 bases left between them. The CDR3 is 12 amino acids.

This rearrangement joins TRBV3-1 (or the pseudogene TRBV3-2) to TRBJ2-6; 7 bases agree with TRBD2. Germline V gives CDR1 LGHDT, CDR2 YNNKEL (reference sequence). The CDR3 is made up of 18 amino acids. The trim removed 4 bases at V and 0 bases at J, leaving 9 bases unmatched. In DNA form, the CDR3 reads TGTGCCAGCAGCCCGAGGCTAGCGGTCAACTCTGGGGCCAACGTCCTGACTTTC. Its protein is CASSPRLAVNSGANVLTF.

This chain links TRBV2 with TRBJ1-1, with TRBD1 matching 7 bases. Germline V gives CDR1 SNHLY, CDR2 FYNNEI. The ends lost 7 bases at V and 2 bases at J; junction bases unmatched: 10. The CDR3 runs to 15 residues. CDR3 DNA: TGTGCCAGCATGGAAAACAGGGGTTCCAACACTGAAGCTTTCTTT. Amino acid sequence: CASMENRGSNTEAFF.

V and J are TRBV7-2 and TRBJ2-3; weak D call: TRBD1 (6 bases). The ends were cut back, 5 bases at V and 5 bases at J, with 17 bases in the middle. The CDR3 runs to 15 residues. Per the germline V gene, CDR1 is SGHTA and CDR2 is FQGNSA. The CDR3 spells CASSPGAGTRDTQYF. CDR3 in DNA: TGTGCCAGCAGCCCCGGGGCTGGGACAAGAGATACGCAGTATTTT. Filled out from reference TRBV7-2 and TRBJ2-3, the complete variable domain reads GAGVSQSPSNKVTEKGKDVELRCDPISGHTALYWYRQSLGQGLEFLIYFQGNSAPDKSGLPSDRFSAERTGGSVSTLTIQRTQQEDSAVYLCASSPGAGTRDTQYFGPGTRLTVL.

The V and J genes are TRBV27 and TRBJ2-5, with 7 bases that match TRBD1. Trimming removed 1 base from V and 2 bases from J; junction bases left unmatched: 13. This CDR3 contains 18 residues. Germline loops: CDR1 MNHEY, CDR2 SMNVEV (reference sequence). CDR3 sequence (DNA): TGTGCCAGCAGTTTATTGGCTCAGACAGGGCTGGAACAAGAGACCCAGTACTTC. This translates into CASSLLAQTGLEQETQYF.

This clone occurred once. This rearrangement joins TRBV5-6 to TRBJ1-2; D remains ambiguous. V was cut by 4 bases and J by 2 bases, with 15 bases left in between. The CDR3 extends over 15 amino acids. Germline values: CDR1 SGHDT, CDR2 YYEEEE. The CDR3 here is CASSTRAGSNYGYTF. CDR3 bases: TGTGCCAGCAGCACGCGGGCGGGTTCCAACTATGGCTACACCTTC. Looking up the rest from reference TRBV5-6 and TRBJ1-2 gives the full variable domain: DAGVTQSPTHLIKTRGQQVTLRCSPKSGHDTVSWYQQALGQGPQFIFQYYEEEERQRGNFPDRFSGHQFPNYSSELNVNALLLGDSALYLCASSTRAGSNYGYTFGSGTRLTVV.

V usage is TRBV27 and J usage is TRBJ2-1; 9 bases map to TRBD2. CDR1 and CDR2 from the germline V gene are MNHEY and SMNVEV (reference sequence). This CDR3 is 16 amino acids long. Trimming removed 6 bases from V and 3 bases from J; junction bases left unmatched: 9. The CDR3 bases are TGTGCCAGCAGCGTAGACCTAGCGGGAATCTACAATGAGCAGTTCTTC. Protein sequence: CASSVDLAGIYNEQFF.

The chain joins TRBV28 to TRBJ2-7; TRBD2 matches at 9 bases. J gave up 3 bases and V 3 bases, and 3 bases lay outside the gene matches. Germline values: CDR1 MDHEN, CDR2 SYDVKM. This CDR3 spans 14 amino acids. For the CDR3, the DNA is TGTGCCAGCAGTTTGGCGGGAGGGTTCTACGAGCAGTACTTC. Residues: CASSLAGGFYEQYF.

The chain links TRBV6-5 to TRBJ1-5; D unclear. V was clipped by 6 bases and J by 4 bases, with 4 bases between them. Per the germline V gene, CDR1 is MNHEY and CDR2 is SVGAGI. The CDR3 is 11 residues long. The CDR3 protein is CASRANQPQHF. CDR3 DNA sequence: TGTGCCAGCAGAGCTAATCAGCCCCAGCATTTT.

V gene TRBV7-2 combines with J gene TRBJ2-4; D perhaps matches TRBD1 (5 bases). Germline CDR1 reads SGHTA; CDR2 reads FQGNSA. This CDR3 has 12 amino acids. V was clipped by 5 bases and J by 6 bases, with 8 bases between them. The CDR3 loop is CASSPQGNIQYF. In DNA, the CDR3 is TGTGCCAGCAGCCCCCAGGGAAACATTCAGTACTTC.